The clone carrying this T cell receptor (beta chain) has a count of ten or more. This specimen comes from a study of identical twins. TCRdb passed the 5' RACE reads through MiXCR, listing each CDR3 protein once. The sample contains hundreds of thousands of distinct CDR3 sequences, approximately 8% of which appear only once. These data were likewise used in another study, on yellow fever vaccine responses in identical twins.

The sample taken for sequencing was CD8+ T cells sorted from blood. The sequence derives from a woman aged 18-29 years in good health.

This chain's CDR3 is CASSLLASGIEQYF. CDR3 DNA: TGTGCCAGCAGCTTATTGGCTAGCGGGATCGAGCAGTACTTC. The chain has TRBV7-6 and TRBJ2-7, with 9 bases that match TRBD2. V was pared by 2 bases and J by 6 bases, with 5 bases of the junction left unmatched. This CDR3 region has 14 residues. Germline-derived CDR1 and CDR2 are SGHVS and FNYEAQ.